The 25 T cell receptor beta chains given below trace back to one sample, sequenced in a study of T cell responses to AZD1222 COVID-19 vaccine. Profiled with immunoSEQ multiplex PCR; TCRdb holds only in-frame clones, not every one. Among approximately 110,000 clones listed, roughly 85% were seen once. Sequences were derived from peripheral blood, sampled 28 days after the second AZD1222 dose. Every receptor here comes from an adult who received the AZD1222 COVID-19 vaccine.

The chain couples TRBV5-5 to TRBJ2-3; a possible D gene is TRBD2 (6 bases). Germline CDR1 SGHKS, CDR2 YYEKEE (reference sequence). The CDR3 runs 15 residues. Trimming removed 0 bases at V and 1 base at J, with 9 bases between. This CDR3 is CASSLAGLRTDTQYF. In DNA, the CDR3 is TGTGCCAGCAGCTTGGCGGGACTTCGCACAGATACGCAGTATTTT. Supplemented by reference TRBV5-5 and TRBJ2-3, the full variable domain reads DAGVTQSPTHLIKTRGQQVTLRCSPISGHKSVSWYQQVLGQGPQFIFQYYEKEERGRGNFPDRFSARQFPNYSSELNVNALLLGDSALYLCASSLAGLRTDTQYFGPGTRLTVL.

This clone was seen a handful of times. The CDR3, as DNA: TGTGCCAGCAGTACAGGGACAGAGGTGACTGAAGCTTTCTTT. As protein: CASSTGTEVTEAFF. The rearrangement uses TRBV21-1 and TRBJ1-1; the table's D call of TRBD1 was not tested on the DNA. TRBV21-1 is labeled a pseudogene. This CDR3 contains 14 residues.

In its sample, this clone was seen once. This chain links TRBV4-1 with TRBJ1-1, with D hard to call. V was cut by 4 bases and J by 0 bases, with 9 bases left in between. This CDR3 is 14 amino acids long. In germline, CDR1 is MGHRA, CDR2 YSYEKL. CDR3 bases: TGCGCCAGCAGCCCGGTCGAATTGAACACTGAAGCTTTCTTT. As protein: CASSPVELNTEAFF.

This sequence joins TRBV28 and TRBJ1-2, with a possible D match to TRBD1 (5 bases). The germline V gene encodes CDR1 MDHEN and CDR2 SYDVKM. Trimming left V 6 bases short and J 6 bases short, with 20 bases between. CDR3 length: 15 residues. The CDR3 spells CASRGDLSIRHGYTF. CDR3 nucleotides: TGTGCCAGCAGGGGGGACCTGTCGATTAGACATGGCTACACCTTC.

The V call is TRBV28, the J call TRBJ1-2, with 8 bases matching TRBD1. The CDR3 is 14 amino acids. Germline CDR1 MDHEN, CDR2 SYDVKM. V shed 8 bases, J shed 8 bases, and the junction held 13 bases outside the gene matches. CDR3 residues: CASGTSQGALGYTF. In DNA form, the CDR3 reads TGTGCCAGCGGCACAAGTCAGGGGGCGCTGGGCTACACCTTC.

The V and J genes are TRBV5-1 and TRBJ1-1; a possible D gene is TRBD1 (5 bases). Trimming left V 2 bases short and J 1 base short, with 15 bases between. CDR3 size: 16 residues. Germline loops: CDR1 SGHRS, CDR2 YFSETQ. CDR3 residues: CASSFRQLTGNTEAFF. In DNA, the CDR3 is TGCGCCAGCAGCTTCAGACAATTAACAGGGAACACTGAAGCTTTCTTT.

This chain connects TRBV5-5 to TRBJ2-1; D could derive from TRBD1 or TRBD2 (5 bases each). The CDR3 is made up of 14 amino acids. Between the trimmed V and J ends, which lost 3 bases and 5 bases, there was a span of 12 bases. The germline CDR1 and CDR2 sequences are SGHKS and YYEKEE (reference sequence). The CDR3 DNA reads as TGTGCCAGCAGCTGGCCGCGAGGGGACAATGAGCAGTTCTTC. Translation gives CASSWPRGDNEQFF.

This chain links TRBV5-6 with TRBJ1-2; possibly TRBD1 for D (6 bases). The germline V gene encodes CDR1 SGHDT and CDR2 YYEEEE. The CDR3 is 13 residues long. V was cut by 1 base and J by 7 bases, with 11 bases left in between. CDR3 in DNA: TGTGCCAGCAGCTTGACGGGGGCGGCTGGCTACACCTTC. This encodes CASSLTGAAGYTF.

This clone was seen a handful of times. The gene calls are TRBV24-1 and TRBJ1-2, with 7 nucleotides matching TRBD1. CDR1 and CDR2 (germline): KGHDR, SFDVKD. This CDR3 has 16 amino acids. Trimming cost V 4 bases and J 1 base; bases outside gene matches: 8. For the CDR3, the DNA is TGTGCCACCAGTGACCTGGGACAGAACGGTAACTATGGCTACACCTTC. This codes for CATSDLGQNGNYGYTF.

In its sample, this clone was seen once. This chain uses TRBV5-4 with TRBJ2-3; 11 bases are shared with TRBD2. Losses at the gene ends were 3 bases for V and 0 bases for J; bases not matched to a gene: 12. CDR3 length equals 19 residues. CDR1 is SGHNT and CDR2 is YYREEE in the germline V gene (reference sequence). CDR3 region: CASSSFGLAGELSTDTQYF. The CDR3, as DNA: TGTGCCAGCAGCTCTTTCGGACTAGCGGGTGAACTCAGCACAGATACGCAGTATTTT.

V is TRBV14 and J is TRBJ1-6, with 7 nucleotides matching TRBD1. This CDR3 has 14 amino acids. Germline loops: CDR1 SGHDN, CDR2 FVKESK. Trimming at V came to 6 bases and at J to 8 bases, leaving 7 bases not matched to a gene. CDR3: CASSLTGVDSPLHF. CDR3 coding DNA: TGTGCCAGCAGTTTAACAGGGGTGGATTCACCCCTCCACTTT. The variable domain in full, with the rest retrieved from reference TRBV14 and TRBJ1-6, is EAGVTQFPSHSVIEKGQTVTLRCDPISGHDNLYWYRRVMGKEIKFLLHFVKESKQDESGMPNNRFLAERTGGTYSTLKVQPAELEDSGVYFCASSLTGVDSPLHFGNGTRLTVT.

The chain is built from TRBV6-5 and TRBJ2-5; perhaps TRBD2 as D (6 bases). The CDR3 runs 15 residues. Trimming removed 7 bases at V and 2 bases at J, with 17 bases between. CDR1 MNHEY and CDR2 SVGAGI come from the germline V gene. CDR3 loop: CASKGFRAGQETQYF. The CDR3 DNA sequence: TGTGCCAGCAAGGGGTTCAGGGCGGGGCAAGAGACCCAGTACTTC.

The chain recombines TRBV3-1 (or the pseudogene TRBV3-2) with TRBJ1-1; D gene ambiguous. CDR3 length: 13 residues. Germline CDR1 LGHDT, CDR2 YNNKEL (reference sequence). Trimming left V 3 bases short and J 4 bases short, with 9 bases between. The CDR3 is CASSHRAGTEAFF. The DNA for the CDR3 is TGTGCCAGCAGCCATCGGGCGGGCACTGAAGCTTTCTTT.

The rearrangement joins TRBV5-1 to TRBJ2-1; D gene uncertain. This CDR3 is built from 14 residues. Germline V gene sequence: CDR1 SGHRS, CDR2 YFSETQ. The V gene lost 5 bases and the J gene lost 6 bases, with 15 bases spanning the gap. CDR3 nucleotide sequence: TGCGCCAGCAGGGCCGGGCTGATACCCAATGAGCAGTTCTTC. Amino acid sequence: CASRAGLIPNEQFF.

The chain combines TRBV19 with TRBJ1-5, with TRBD1 as a possible D gene (5 bases). The CDR3 consists of 14 residues. Trimming pared 7 bases from V and 9 bases from J, leaving 19 bases between. CDR1 and CDR2 from the germline V gene are LNHDA and SQIVND (reference sequence). The CDR3 nucleotides are TGTGCCAGTACCTATGCCGACCGGCAGGGGCCCCAGCATTTT. Translation: CASTYADRQGPQHF.

The chain is built from TRBV19 and TRBJ2-3; TRBD2 matches at 13 bases. The CDR3 sequence is 18 residues long. Unmatched junction bases numbered 8, after V lost 4 bases and J lost 1 base. CDR1 and CDR2 from the germline V gene are LNHDA and SQIVND (reference sequence). CDR3 bases: TGTGCCAGTAGTAAATCAACCGGGACTAGCGGGGGCACAGATACGCAGTATTTT. Its protein is CASSKSTGTSGGTDTQYF.

The count of this clone is one. This sequence joins TRBV3-1 (or the pseudogene TRBV3-2) and TRBJ2-1; TRBD2 agrees at 10 bases. This CDR3 spans 13 amino acids. V shed 9 bases, J shed 4 bases, and the junction held 3 bases outside the gene matches. Germline V gene lookup returns CDR1 LGHDT and CDR2 YNNKEL (reference sequence). The CDR3 DNA sequence: TGTGCCAGGCAAGCGGGGGGGTACAATGAGCAGTTCTTC. Translating gives CARQAGGYNEQFF.

The CDR3 DNA follows: TGTGCCAGCAGCACAGGGGGCCAGCCCTACGAGCAGTACTTC. Residues: CASSTGGQPYEQYF. The chain joins TRBV27 to TRBJ2-7, with 9 bases identical to TRBD1. The length of the CDR3 is 14 residues. In germline, CDR1 is MNHEY, CDR2 SMNVEV (reference sequence). J lost 2 bases, V lost 6 bases, and 5 bases had no gene match.

DNA for the CDR3: TGTGCCAGTAGCCCAGGGATCGGTCAGCCCCAGCATTTT. This gives the protein CASSPGIGQPQHF. The chain uses TRBV19 and TRBJ1-5; tentatively, D is TRBD1 (5 bases). The CDR3 contains 13 residues. Per germline, CDR1 LNHDA and CDR2 SQIVND (reference sequence). V gave up 6 bases and J gave up 6 bases, with 12 bases separating them.

The chain employs TRBV7-9 and TRBJ1-1, with TRBD1 matching 7 bases. V shed 6 bases, J shed 6 bases, and the junction held 10 bases outside the gene matches. CDR1 is SEHNR, CDR2 FQNEAQ, per germline (reference sequence). This CDR3 contains 14 residues. CDR3 sequence reads: CASSSSQGESEAFF. The CDR3 DNA reads TGTGCCAGCAGTTCTAGTCAGGGGGAGTCTGAAGCTTTCTTT.

The rearrangement joins TRBV9 to TRBJ2-2; 8 bases match TRBD2. CDR3 size: 17 residues. J gave up 0 bases and V 0 bases, and 4 bases lay outside the gene matches. Germline loops: CDR1 SGDLS, CDR2 YYNGEE. The CDR3 protein is CASSVAAGAANTGELFF. The DNA for the CDR3 is TGTGCCAGCAGCGTAGCAGCGGGGGCTGCGAACACCGGGGAGCTGTTTTTT.

V usage is TRBV6-1 and J usage is TRBJ2-7; 7 positions agree with TRBD2. Losses at the gene ends were 4 bases for V and 2 bases for J; bases not matched to a gene: 11. Germline CDR1 reads MNHNS; CDR2 reads SASEGT. The CDR3 loop spans 16 amino acids. CDR3 region: CASSALTGGSTYEQYF. CDR3 coding DNA: TGTGCCAGCAGTGCCTTAACCGGGGGGTCCACCTACGAGCAGTACTTC.

V usage is TRBV5-4 and J usage is TRBJ2-7; 9 bases are shared with TRBD1. Germline V CDR1 and CDR2: SGHNT, YYREEE (reference sequence). This CDR3 region has 14 residues. Trimming at V came to 5 bases and at J to 6 bases, leaving 9 bases not matched to a gene. The CDR3 region has the DNA TGTGCCAGCAGACCCGGACAGGGGATGGGCGAGCAGTACTTC. It specifies CASRPGQGMGEQYF. The entire variable domain, with the rest obtained from reference TRBV5-4 and TRBJ2-7, is as follows: ETGVTQSPTHLIKTRGQQVTLRCSSQSGHNTVSWYQQALGQGPQFIFQYYREEENGRGNFPPRFSGLQFPNYSSELNVNALELDDSALYLCASRPGQGMGEQYFGPGTRLTVT.

V is TRBV21-1 and J is TRBJ2-2; TRBD2, the D gene given by the table, was not confirmed from the DNA. TRBV21-1 is reported as a pseudogene. This CDR3 has 16 residues. CDR3 nucleotides: TGTGCCAGCAGCAAACCGATGTCTGGGAGGGCCGGGGAGCTGTTTTTT. Translation gives CASSKPMSGRAGELFF.

The V and J genes are TRBV4-1 and TRBJ1-6; the D gene is possibly TRBD1 (5 bases). CDR1 MGHRA and CDR2 YSYEKL come from the germline V gene. Trimming removed 1 base from V and 5 bases from J, with 9 bases in between. The CDR3 consists of 15 residues. The CDR3 here is CASSQGARDNSPLHF. DNA of the CDR3: TGCGCCAGCAGCCAAGGGGCCAGGGATAATTCACCCCTCCACTTT.